This TCR beta chain is from a study of tumor and adjacent non-tumor tissue in lung cancer. At the level of the study: Patients comprised approximately eleven adenocarcinoma, a couple of squamous cell carcinoma and 1 small cell lung cancer. The study, taken as a whole, reports: Tumor repertoires had a smaller top 100 clone share than normal lung. Patients with more diverse tumor TCRs had worse survival.

The library came from three nested PCR rounds adapted from ARM-PCR protocols. TCRdb fed the multiplex PCR reads into MiXCR, producing one record per CDR3 protein. This table holds about 75,000 distinct CDR3 sequences, more than 60% found once. The CDR3 length is 17 residues. From germline, CDR1 is SGHNT and CDR2 YYREEE (reference sequence). No cell sorting was done before RNA was extracted from the tissue. About this clonotype: Its specificity is unknown. A read error may produce the germline difference seen at one junction end.

This sequence originates from a woman aged 45 to 65 with non-small cell lung cancer. V usage is TRBV5-4 and J usage is TRBJ1-1; 8 nucleotides line up with TRBD1. Material for sequencing was lung tumor tissue. The CDR3: CAGSAETSGGADTDAFF. CDR3 nucleotide sequence: TGTGCCGGCAGCGCCGAAACCTCAGGGGGCGCCGACACTGATGCTTTCTTT.